Reported below is one T cell receptor beta chain. Its specific antigen is unknown. No base-level quality is on record; no much larger clone is a single base apart. This sample is drawn from a study of blood T cell repertoires in COVID-19 (dated by TCRdb to about 2020). A note on the overall study: Collaborator samples came from the United States, Italy and Spain and covered acute and convalescent phases of COVID-19. The dataset comprised deeply sampled blood TCRbeta repertoires from subjects exposed to, actively infected with, or recovered from COVID-19. Where HLA class I and class II types were available, the types were taken from metadata supplied by the sample provider, not from assay-based typing. The samples were drawn from two sources: the first 160 participants of the ongoing ImmuneRACE study, and over 1,000 subjects contributed by 6 global collaborators. The prospective study material was composed of cDNA or gDNA derived from T cells, B-cell-depleted T cells, or PBMCs. A de-identified subject ID, COVID-19 status, age in years and sex were almost always included in the sample metadata. The repertoires were released in a freely available public database intended as a resource for research on the immune response to SARS-CoV-2. Overall study outcomes, separate from this receptor: Clinical and demographic metadata were provided uncurated, with the amount varying by source and participant.

The immunoSEQ Assay, a bias-controlled multiplex PCR, was used to amplify TCRbeta CDR3 regions from genomic DNA. As for the original processing: The number of nucleated cells in each sample was estimated from the amplification of reference gene primers within the assay. To quantify the absolute abundance of each unique TCRbeta CDR3 rearrangement, sequence reads were collapsed and filtered. Productive Simpson clonality was computed per sample as the square root of Simpson's diversity index over productive rearrangements. Imported from immuneACCESS, the table was reduced by TCRdb to in-frame sequences with V and J called. These copies leave out some clones; in studies compared against another copy, an unresolved V gene accounts for under half, and the cause of the remainder is not known. V and J calls and clone size come straight from that table; D and trimming were deduced from the DNA. This sample comprises more than 200,000 clones, under 85% of them detected only once. The ten top clones hold under 2% of the sample.

In the prospective study, participants were 18 to 89 years old, resided in approximately 25 geographic areas of the United States, and were enrolled through a virtual design. Cohort assignment in the prospective study relied on participant-reported clinical history from a screening survey and a study questionnaire. Recovered participants in ImmuneRACE Cohort 3 were defined by two consecutive negative NP/OP PCR tests, clearance by a healthcare professional, or resolution of symptoms. In the prospective study, mobile phlebotomists collected whole blood, serum and a nasopharyngeal or oropharyngeal swab from each participant. Additional blood draws and questionnaires over an approximately two-month period could optionally be provided by prospective study participants. Blood samples from the prospective study were shipped frozen or at room temperature prior to DNA extraction. Compared with germline, V lacks 4 bases and J lacks 2 bases; bases without a gene match: 11. Based on the germline V gene (reference sequence), the CDR1 and CDR2 sequences are PRHDT and FYEKMQ. There are 17 amino acids in the CDR3, from cysteine to phenylalanine inclusive. Only the CDR3 part of the read is kept: 51 bases, read in frame from the first base.

This receptor was obtained from a man aged 60-69 years who had recovered from COVID-19. Source material: PBMCs or T cells enriched from blood (not recorded which). Recombination linked TRBV13 to TRBJ1-1; TRBD1 fits 9 bases in the junction. The sequenced DNA: TGTGCCAGCAGCTCCTGGGACAGGGCGTATCTTAACACTGAAGCTTTCTTT. It translates to CASSSWDRAYLNTEAFF.